This T cell receptor beta chain appears in the sequencing data of a study of blood T cell repertoires in COVID-19. Study background: Specimens from acute and convalescent COVID-19 originated in the United States, Italy and Spain. T cells, B-cell-depleted T cells, or PBMCs provided the cDNA or gDNA that served as material.

The Seattle patients, enrolled during active infection, were followed longitudinally. In the authors' methods: Scientists estimated how many nucleated cells there were by amplifying reference gene primers. The repertoire was sequenced with immunoSEQ multiplex PCR; TCRdb's copy has only in-frame clones and lacks some. The V and J calls and clone size were taken over from that table, and D and trimming were inferred from the DNA. The data hold tens of thousands of clones, with roughly 91% observed a single time. The CDR3 runs 13 residues. The germline V gene encodes CDR1 WSHSY and CDR2 SAAADI. V was shortened by 6 bases and J by 0 bases, with 9 bases between the two germline ends.

The chain has TRBV10-2 and TRBJ2-7; no reliable D call. This clonotype was obtained from a man between 35 and 55 years old with COVID-19, enrolled during active disease. Sequencing used peripheral blood. CDR3: CASRQASSYEQYF. The CDR3 DNA reads TGCGCCAGCAGGCAGGCAAGCTCCTACGAGCAGTACTTC.